The rows below give T cell receptor beta chains drawn from one sample of a study of T cell repertoires in cytomegalovirus infection. TCRdb analysed the reads with MiXCR anew, one entry per CDR3 protein. The table has some 270,000 distinct CDR3 sequences, around 20% seen once. Antigens of these TCRs are unknown. Material: cultured PBMCs, obtained from culture after CMV antigen stimulation. The receptors come from a human donor in good health (CMV status not recorded). Some clones in this sample may be carry-over from other donors' samples. Each CDR3 is given with its conserved first and last residue. A D gene is named only where the DNA matches it firmly. A clone size is listed for some rows: how often the clone was seen (once, few, many), or a class if it is expanded.

D gene,clone size,J gene,V gene,CDR3 DNA,CDR3 protein
.,many,TRBJ2-7,TRBV12-3/TRBV12-4,TGTGCCAGCAAAGGGGGCTACGAGCAGTACTTC,CASKGGYEQYF
.,.,TRBJ1-5,TRBV20-1,TGCAGTGCTAGAGCGGATAGCAATCAGCCCCAGCATTTT,CSARADSNQPQHF
.,.,TRBJ1-3,TRBV6-2/TRBV6-3,TGTGCCACCGCGGAAGACTCTGGAAACACCATATATTTT,CATAEDSGNTIYF
.,once,TRBJ1-1,TRBV12-3/TRBV12-4,TGTGCCAGTGACACAAATCAGAACACTGAAGCTTTCTTT,CASDTNQNTEAFF
TRBD2,.,TRBJ2-5,TRBV4-1,TGCGCCAGCAGCCAAGAGGGAGGGCAAGAGACCCAGTACTTC,CASSQEGGQETQYF
TRBD1,few,TRBJ2-7,TRBV7-9,TGTGCCAGCAGCCAGGGGGACGGCGCGGTAGGGCAGTACTTC,CASSQGDGAVGQYF
.,once,TRBJ1-5,TRBV4-1,TGCGCCAGCAGCCAAATTGTGGGACAGCCCCAGCATTTT,CASSQIVGQPQHF
TRBD1,.,TRBJ1-4,TRBV19,TGTGCCAGTAGTCGGACAGGGGGCAAGAGGGATGAAAAACTGTTTTTT,CASSRTGGKRDEKLFF
.,.,TRBJ2-2,TRBV4-1,TGCGCCAGCAGCCAAGGGGCACTCCGGAACACCGGGGAGCTGTTTTTT,CASSQGALRNTGELFF
TRBD2,few,TRBJ2-5,TRBV7-9,TGTGCCAGCAGCGGCCAGCGGGAGAGGGAGACCCAGTACTTC,CASSGQRERETQYF
TRBD1,few,TRBJ1-3,TRBV20-1,TGCAGTGTACAGGGGAGTGTCGGAAACACCATATATTTT,CSVQGSVGNTIYF
TRBD1,.,TRBJ1-2,TRBV15,TGTGCCACCAGCAGACCCCGACAGGGAGAAGGGGGCTACACCTTC,CATSRPRQGEGGYTF
.,many,TRBJ2-5,TRBV27,TGTGCCAGCAGCCGGACTCTTTCAAAGTGGGAGACCCAGTACTTC,CASSRTLSKWETQYF
TRBD1,.,TRBJ2-5,TRBV3-1,TGTGCCAGCAGCTCACAGGGGTTGTACCAAGAGACCCAGTACTTC,CASSSQGLYQETQYF
.,few,TRBJ1-6,TRBV6-5,TGTGCCAGCAGTTACTCGGCAGGGGTAGGCTCACCCCTCCACTTT,CASSYSAGVGSPLHF
.,many,TRBJ2-5,TRBV7-2,TGTGCCAGCAGCTTAGTGGTAGGGGAGACCCAGTACTTC,CASSLVVGETQYF
TRBD2,.,TRBJ2-5,TRBV7-9,TGTGCCAGCAGAATAGCGGGTGGCGAGACCCAGTACTTC,CASRIAGGETQYF
.,.,TRBJ2-7,TRBV12-3/TRBV12-4,TGTGCCAGCAGTCGACCCCAGGGTGGGCAGTACTTC,CASSRPQGGQYF
TRBD1,few,TRBJ1-2,TRBV6-5,TGTGCCAGCAATAGGGGACAGGGGAGAGGCTACACCTTC,CASNRGQGRGYTF
TRBD1,many,TRBJ1-3,TRBV11-3,TGTGCCAGCAGCTCGGGGACAGGCGGAAACACCATATATTTT,CASSSGTGGNTIYF
.,.,TRBJ2-3,TRBV20-1,TGCAGTGCTAGCAGGGCATCCCGTCCAGATACGCAGTATTTT,CSASRASRPDTQYF
TRBD1,few,TRBJ2-3,TRBV7-9,TGTGCCAGCAGCTTAGCCGGACAGGGCACAGATACGCAGTATTTT,CASSLAGQGTDTQYF
.,few,TRBJ2-1,TRBV19,TGTGCCAGTAGTATTGTCCTCATCTCGGCTGAGCAGTTCTTC,CASSIVLISAEQFF
TRBD2,.,TRBJ2-1,TRBV27,TGTGCCAGCACCCGACTAGCGGGATACAATGAGCAGTTCTTC,CASTRLAGYNEQFF
TRBD2,few,TRBJ2-1,TRBV4-3,TGCGCCAGCAGCCAAGATGCAGGACTAGCTGTACATGAGCAGTTCTTC,CASSQDAGLAVHEQFF
TRBD2,.,TRBJ2-3,TRBV6-1,TGTGCCAGCAGTGAAAGTGCGGGGGGCAGCACAGATACGCAGTATTTT,CASSESAGGSTDTQYF
.,.,TRBJ2-7,TRBV19,TGTGCCAGTAGTCCAGGGTACGGCTACGAGCAGTACTTC,CASSPGYGYEQYF
.,few,TRBJ2-2,TRBV7-3,TGTGCCAGCAGCTTCAGGCTTAACACCGGGGAGCTGTTTTTT,CASSFRLNTGELFF
.,many,TRBJ2-3,TRBV12-3/TRBV12-4,TGTGCCAGCAGTTCCTTTAGGGCTCGAGATACGCAGTATTTT,CASSSFRARDTQYF
TRBD2,.,TRBJ2-1,TRBV18,TGTGCCAGCTCACCGGGCGGGAGCTCCTACAATGAGCAGTTCTTC,CASSPGGSSYNEQFF
TRBD1,.,TRBJ1-2,TRBV5-4,TGTGCCAGCAGCCCCGGGACAGAACATGGCTACACCTTC,CASSPGTEHGYTF
TRBD2,few,TRBJ2-5,TRBV6-2/TRBV6-3,TGTGCCAGCAGTTACCTTAGCGGGAGATCAGAGACCCAGTACTTC,CASSYLSGRSETQYF
.,.,TRBJ2-3,TRBV24-1,TGTGCCACCAGTTCGAGACTCCAGAAGGATACGCAGTATTTT,CATSSRLQKDTQYF
TRBD1,.,TRBJ2-2,TRBV24-1,TGTGCCACCAGTGGGTCGGACAGGGTCACCGGGGAGCTGTTTTTT,CATSGSDRVTGELFF
.,.,TRBJ2-5,TRBV28,TGTGCCAGCAGTTTTTTGGGCAGGGAAGAGACCCAGTACTTC,CASSFLGREETQYF
.,few,TRBJ1-5,TRBV19,TGTGCCAGTAGTCCAGGCGCGAACAATCAGCCCCAGCATTTT,CASSPGANNQPQHF
TRBD1,.,TRBJ2-5,TRBV12-5,TGTGCTAGTGAGTCAGGGACAGCCTTACAAGAGACCCAGTACTTC,CASESGTALQETQYF
.,many,TRBJ2-6,TRBV12-3/TRBV12-4,TGTGCCAGCGGTAGGGGATCGAGTGGGGCCAACGTCCTGACTTTC,CASGRGSSGANVLTF
.,many,TRBJ2-3,TRBV7-2,TGTGCCAGCAGCTTAGACCCCCGAACAGATACGCAGTATTTT,CASSLDPRTDTQYF
.,.,TRBJ2-2,TRBV12-3/TRBV12-4,TGTGCCAGCAGTTTAAGCACAACCTGGACGGGAGAGCTGTTTTTT,CASSLSTTWTGELFF
.,.,TRBJ2-5,TRBV7-9,TGTGCCAGCAGCCGTTACAGGGAAGAGACCCAGTACTTC,CASSRYREETQYF
.,.,TRBJ2-2,TRBV4-1,TGCGCCAGCAGCCAAGAAGGGTTGCAGGGCGAAGGAAGGGTCGGGGAGCTGTTTTTT,CASSQEGLQGEGRVGELFF
.,.,TRBJ2-3,TRBV7-6,TGTGCCAGCAGCTTAGCGCGGGGAGTCAGGGCCGGCACAGATACGCAGTATTTT,CASSLARGVRAGTDTQYF
.,few,TRBJ1-1,TRBV5-6,TGTGCCAGCAGACCCGGGCGGGCGGTTGTCACTGAAGCTTTCTTT,CASRPGRAVVTEAFF
.,few,TRBJ2-3,TRBV6-1,TGTGCCAGCAGTGAAATCGGGAAGGTGGATACGCAGTATTTT,CASSEIGKVDTQYF
TRBD1,few,TRBJ2-7,TRBV4-3,TGCGCCAGCAGCCATACCGGGACAGGGACTGACGAGCAGTACTTC,CASSHTGTGTDEQYF
TRBD2,many,TRBJ2-2,TRBV7-6,TGTGCCAGCAGGGGGGGGAACATCGGGGAGCTGTTTTTT,CASRGGNIGELFF